Presented here are 20 T cell receptor beta chains from one specimen sequenced in a study of Ad26.COV2.S vaccination and SARS-CoV-2 variants. Repertoires were generated with immunoSEQ multiplex PCR, while TCRdb's copy carries only in-frame clones and drops some. The profile shows about 180,000 clones, roughly 85% of them singletons. The source was peripheral blood, collected after recovery from COVID-19. These receptors all come from a human donor who had recovered from COVID-19.

The chain carries TRBV2 and TRBJ2-3; the D gene is possibly TRBD1 (6 bases). Per germline, CDR1 SNHLY and CDR2 FYNNEI. The CDR3 loop spans 14 amino acids. The V end lost 7 bases, the J end lost 3 bases, and 14 bases lay between the germline ends. CDR3 bases: TGTGCCAGCACACACAGGGTGGGGACAGATACGCAGTATTTT. Amino acids: CASTHRVGTDTQYF.

This sequence joins TRBV28 and TRBJ2-3, with TRBD1 matching over 7 bases. Germline lookup yields CDR1 MDHEN and CDR2 SYDVKM. CDR3 length equals 14 residues. The V and J ends lost 7 bases and 4 bases, in that order; junction bases with no gene match: 8. The CDR3 nucleotides are TGTGCCAGCATACAAGGGGGCCCGGCAGATACGCAGTATTTT. Its translation: CASIQGGPADTQYF.

There are a few counts of this clone. The rearrangement links TRBV7-9 to TRBJ1-5; tentative D call: TRBD1 (6 bases). CDR3 length equals 13 residues. Germline V gives CDR1 SEHNR, CDR2 FQNEAQ (reference sequence). Trimming removed 5 bases at V and 7 bases at J, with 12 bases between. CDR3 sequence reads: CASSGDRFQPQHF. The CDR3 DNA sequence: TGTGCCAGCAGCGGCGACAGGTTCCAGCCCCAGCATTTT.

The rearrangement uses TRBV5-5 and TRBJ1-2; 7 bases map to TRBD1. V trimming: 4 bases; J trimming: 10 bases; junction bases outside the gene matches: 10. Germline CDR1 is SGHKS and CDR2 is YYEKEE (reference sequence). The CDR3 covers 13 residues. The CDR3 is CASSTNSRGNYTF. Here the CDR3 DNA reads TGTGCCAGCAGCACGAACTCCAGGGGGAACTACACCTTC.

V is TRBV5-1 and J is TRBJ2-1, with a tentative D call TRBD2 (5 bases). V was shortened by 4 bases and J by 8 bases, with 19 bases between the two germline ends. The CDR3 length is 15 residues. Germline V gene lookup returns CDR1 SGHRS and CDR2 YFSETQ. The CDR3 loop is CASSPEARGHDEQFF. In DNA, the CDR3 is TGCGCCAGCAGCCCGGAAGCTAGAGGGCACGATGAGCAGTTCTTC.

This chain uses TRBV11-1 with TRBJ2-1; D call uncertain. The V end lost 5 bases, the J end lost 8 bases, and 19 bases lay between the germline ends. In germline, CDR1 is SGHAT, CDR2 FQDESV (reference sequence). CDR3 length: 15 amino acids. Here the CDR3 DNA reads TGTGCCAGCAGCCAGCCCAGTCTGCCTCCTCATGAGCAGTTCTTC. Encoded protein: CASSQPSLPPHEQFF.

A word on this clone: At one end the junction does not follow the germline gene, possibly because of a read error. This chain uses TRBV18 with TRBJ2-7; D might be TRBD1 (5 bases). The CDR3 consists of 15 residues. Germline V gives CDR1 KGHSH, CDR2 LQKENI. The CDR3 is CASSPQQVSTGWQYF. The CDR3 coding sequence is TGTGCCAGCTCTCCACAACAGGTTTCGACCGGGTGGCAGTACTTC.

The rearrangement links TRBV6-5 to TRBJ2-7; D unclear. The CDR3 runs to 12 residues. Germline V lookup: CDR1 MNHEY, CDR2 SVGAGI. V was trimmed by 6 bases and J by 6 bases, leaving 12 bases between them. The CDR3 nucleotides read TGTGCCAGCAGCGACACAGCGTTCGAGCAGTACTTC. As protein: CASSDTAFEQYF.

The genes are TRBV11-2 and TRBJ2-7; 16 nucleotides agree with TRBD2. The CDR3 totals 16 residues. V lost 3 bases and J lost 7; bases outside the gene matches: 6. Looked up from germline, CDR1 is SGHAT and CDR2 is FQNNGV. In DNA form, the CDR3 reads TGTGCCAGCAGCTTCGGGACTAGCGGGAGGGCCAAAGAGCAGTACTTC. Encoded protein: CASSFGTSGRAKEQYF.

The chain employs TRBV5-1 and TRBJ2-2; tentatively, D is TRBD2 (5 bases). There are 16 residues in the CDR3. V was shortened by 9 bases and J by 0 bases, with 18 bases between the two germline ends. The germline V gene has CDR1 SGHRS and CDR2 YFSETQ. CDR3 protein: CATREGAEANTGELFF. CDR3 bases: TGCGCCACCAGAGAAGGAGCGGAGGCGAACACCGGGGAGCTGTTTTTT.

The chain links TRBV6-2 or TRBV6-3 to TRBJ2-3; 7 positions match TRBD1. The CDR3 covers 15 residues. The V gene's germline CDR1 is MNHEY and CDR2 SVGEGT. The V and J ends lost 4 bases and 2 bases, in that order; junction bases with no gene match: 6. CDR3 in amino acids: CASSSPGGNTDTQYF. The DNA of the CDR3 is TGTGCCAGCAGTTCCCCAGGGGGAAACACAGATACGCAGTATTTT.

The chain combines TRBV4-1 with TRBJ1-5; D is ambiguous. Germline CDR1 and CDR2: MGHRA and YSYEKL. Trimming stripped 0 bases from V and 4 bases from J, with 7 bases between. The CDR3 has 14 amino acids. CDR3 protein: CASSQETANQPQHF. The CDR3 DNA sequence: TGCGCCAGCAGCCAAGAAACAGCTAATCAGCCCCAGCATTTT.

This clone was recorded once. The chain recombines TRBV6-6 with TRBJ1-1; D not certain. CDR3 length: 14 residues. Trimming shortened V by 6 bases and J by 1 base, and 12 bases separated the two germline ends. Germline loops: CDR1 MNHNY, CDR2 SVGAGI (reference sequence). In DNA, the CDR3 is TGTGCCAGCAGGGGAGGTTGGACGAACACTGAAGCTTTCTTT. It translates to CASRGGWTNTEAFF.

With respect to this clone: Other DNA sequences in the sample encode the same CDR3. This sequence joins TRBV11-2 and TRBJ1-2; 7 positions agree with TRBD1. Germline V gene data show CDR1 as SGHAT and CDR2 as FQNNGV. The CDR3 loop spans 14 amino acids. The V gene end was trimmed by 1 base and the J gene end by 4 bases; junction bases not matched to a gene: 3. The CDR3 reads CASSLVQGSYGYTF. CDR3 coding DNA: TGTGCCAGCAGCTTAGTACAGGGGAGCTATGGCTACACCTTC. Drawing the rest from reference TRBV11-2 and TRBJ1-2, the complete variable domain is EAGVAQSPRYKIIEKRQSVAFWCNPISGHATLYWYQQILGQGPKLLIQFQNNGVVDDSQLPKDRFSAERLKGVDSTLKIQPAKLEDSAVYLCASSLVQGSYGYTFGSGTRLTVV.

As for this clone: This CDR3 is also generated by other DNA sequences in the sample. The CDR3 protein is CASSQEGQRNSPLHF. The CDR3 region has the DNA TGTGCCAGCAGCCAAGAGGGACAGAGAAATTCACCCCTCCACTTT. The V call is TRBV3-1 (or the pseudogene TRBV3-2), the J call TRBJ1-6; the match to TRBD1 covers 7 bases. With V trimmed by 0 bases and J by 7 bases, 3 bases remained unmatched. The CDR3 has 15 amino acids. CDR1 and CDR2 (germline): LGHDT, YNNKEL (reference sequence).

The V call is TRBV7-9, the J call TRBJ2-7; no clear D. Trimming cost V 8 bases and J 4 bases, with 12 bases left between them. Germline CDR1 reads SEHNR; CDR2 reads FQNEAQ (reference sequence). The CDR3 contains 12 residues. CDR3 residues: CASGQSPYEQYF. The CDR3, as DNA: TGTGCCAGCGGCCAGAGCCCTTACGAGCAGTACTTC. Looking up the rest from reference TRBV7-9 and TRBJ2-7 gives the full variable domain: DTGVSQNPRHKITKRGQNVTFRCDPISEHNRLYWYRQTLGQGPEFLTYFQNEAQLEKSRLLSDRFSAERPKGSFSTLEIQRTEQGDSAMYLCASGQSPYEQYFGPGTRLTVT.

The table lists this clone with a few counts. V is TRBV12-5 and J is TRBJ2-7; no firm D call. Trimming cost V 6 bases and J 2 bases, with 14 bases left between them. This CDR3 is 14 amino acids long. Germline-derived CDR1 and CDR2 are LGHNT and FRNRAP. DNA of the CDR3: TGTGCTAGTGGACCCGACCCGGGTCCCTACGAGCAGTACTTC. It translates to CASGPDPGPYEQYF.

The V call is TRBV19, the J call TRBJ2-6; D is undetermined. Trimming removed 3 bases at V and 1 base at J, with 22 bases between. Germline lookup yields CDR1 LNHDA and CDR2 SQIVND (reference sequence). The CDR3 spans 20 residues. Here the CDR3 reads CASSILYQNTRYSGANVLTF. Written as DNA, the CDR3 is TGTGCCAGTAGTATCCTTTACCAGAACACCCGATATTCTGGGGCCAACGTCCTGACTTTC. Based on the CDR3 plus reference TRBV19 and TRBJ2-6, the full variable domain is DGGITQSPKYLFRKEGQNVTLSCEQNLNHDAMYWYRQDPGQGLRLIYYSQIVNDFQKGDIAEGYSVSREKKESFPLTVTSAQKNPTAFYLCASSILYQNTRYSGANVLTFGAGSRLTVL.

The chain uses TRBV12-5 and TRBJ1-1; D call uncertain. The V end lost 7 bases, the J end lost 0 bases, and 9 bases lay between the germline ends. The CDR3 totals 13 residues. Germline V gene data show CDR1 as LGHNT and CDR2 as FRNRAP. CDR3 nucleotides: TGTGCTAGTGCGAAGACAATGAACACTGAAGCTTTCTTT. The encoded protein is CASAKTMNTEAFF.

This chain links TRBV7-6 with TRBJ2-7; D unclear. Germline V gene sequence: CDR1 SGHVS, CDR2 FNYEAQ. V was pared by 6 bases and J by 7 bases, with 13 bases between. The CDR3 consists of 12 residues. The CDR3 bases are TGTGCCAGCAGTCTGGGAAATGGAGAGCAGTACTTC. It is translated as CASSLGNGEQYF.